The source of this T cell receptor (beta chain) is a study of shared clonotypes between healthy human individuals (dated by TCRdb to the early 2020s). Regarding the study in general: The cohort comprised two women and three men aged 18 to 49 years. For each donor, CD4 naive and CD4 memory were each given three plates, CD8 naive was given two plates, and CD8 memory was given one plate. The study deeply sequenced blood TCR repertoires of five healthy adults to estimate repertoire size and the extent of clonotype sharing between individuals. Between about 0.85 and 9.5 billion PBMCs per donor were obtained by leukapheresis. To increase sequencing depth and limit assay-specific biases, different laboratories used diverse techniques to prepare libraries and sequence TCR repertoires.

Using the deep immunoSEQ assay, TCR CDR3 regions were amplified from genomic DNA by multiplex PCR. Extracted genomic DNA from each cell subset was distributed evenly across all wells of several immunoSEQ 96-well plates, and each plate was treated as a replicate. For sorted subsets, roughly 200 ng of genomic DNA, equivalent to around 29,000 T cell genomes, went into each replicate PCR. The purified libraries were quantified using a Qubit 3.0 fluorometer, sized with a Bioanalyzer 2100, and then quantified again using the KAPA Library Quantification kit. A separate single-read 150-cycle Illumina NextSeq 550 flow cell was used to sequence each immunoSEQ 96-well plate. The authors' analysis ran thus. Because only junctional sequences without quality scores were contained in the immunoSEQ output, filtering matching that applied to full-length reads could not be performed. Sequences were annotated with PyIR, a Python wrapper for IgBLAST v1.9, and V/J genes and CDR3 were assigned using IMGT germline references. Reads were filtered out if the reads had weak V/J assignments (E-value above 1e-6), no CDR3, stop codons, out-of-frame junctions, or ambiguous translated residues. V3J clonotypes were defined as sequences sharing the same inferred V gene, J gene, and CDR3 amino acid sequence. The percentage overlap between two repertoires was calculated by dividing the number of shared unique clonotypes by the size of the smaller repertoire. Three approaches were used to assess repertoire richness: RTK rarefaction, the Chao1 estimator, and Recon v2.1 estimates of unobserved clonotypes. Generation probabilities for all TCRbeta clonotypes obtained by the gDNA method from four donors were computed using OLGA. The source is immuneACCESS, and TCRdb retained only in-frame sequences with V and J called. Part of the clones is not carried over; for the studies checked, unresolved V genes explain less than half of this, and the remainder is unexplained. That table is the source of V, J and clone size, and D and trimming were worked out from the DNA. The sample profile shows approximately 2.3 million clones; approximately 95% of them were found once. Of the sample, 0.39% is held by the ten largest clones.

Taken from the germline V gene (reference sequence), the CDR1 and CDR2 loops are GTSNPN and SVGIG. V and J lose 2 bases and 7 bases, and a span of 5 bases separates them. The cysteine opens and the phenylalanine closes a CDR3 of 10 amino acids. Solely the CDR3 DNA is kept, with 30 bases framed from the first base. In regard to this clone: Its cognate antigen has yet to be identified. There are no base qualities to consult, and no much larger clone falls within one base.

Beyond this particular receptor, the publication reports: Even with the large sequencing depth, rarefaction of the sorted-subset datasets indicated that sequencing was incomplete. Compared with non-shared clonotypes, clonotypes shared by all four sorted-subset donors had higher generation probabilities. Naive subsets generally had larger estimated clonotype richness than memory subsets. Sampling was restricted to blood, and TCR repertoires in tissue are likely to differ from TCR repertoires in blood. About 4.5% of naive CD4, 3.5% of naive CD8, roughly 2.5% of memory CD4, and more than 0.35% of memory CD8 clonotypes were shared across several donors. Pairwise subsampling led to the expectation that sequencing depth would affect the degree of clonotype sharing among donors. Because the study included only a small number of donors, the genetic and exposure-history diversity represented was limited.

Donors were healthy HIV-negative adults with no recently reported acute infections or vaccinations. Every donor was a Caucasian adult residing in Nashville, Tennessee, USA. CD4+ T cells were enriched by magnetic negative selection, after which naive cells were positively selected on CD45RA and the negative fraction was taken as the memory subset. Blood was obtained by leukapheresis, after which PBMCs were separated by Ficoll-Histopaque density gradient centrifugation and cryopreserved in liquid nitrogen vapor phase. Analytical flow cytometry was used to check the purity and quantity of every magnetically sorted T cell population. Each sorted fraction had its genomic DNA isolated and then quantified by UV absorbance on a Nanodrop 2000c.

Sequenced: naive CD4+ T cells from PBMCs. The cell subset or site label, as the study defines it: CD45RA+ positively selected. The chain uses TRBV30 and TRBJ1-2; confidence is insufficient to name the D gene. The receptor comes from a man between 18 and 29 years old in good health. Some clones in this sample may be carry-over from other donors' samples. CDR3 protein: CAWSQSGYTF. The DNA sequence is TGTGCCTGGAGTCAAAGTGGCTACACCTTC.